This TCR beta chain comes out of a study of breast tumors, draining lymph nodes, adjacent tissues. TCRdb called the multiplex PCR reads again in MiXCR, with one record for every CDR3 protein. The top ten hold about 1.2% of the sample, which has under 350,000 distinct CDR3 sequences, around 30% seen once. This clonotype showed up many times. Axillary draining lymph nodes of breast cancer patients supplied the node samples. Material for sequencing was axillary lymph node tissue. This clonotype originated in a female donor with breast cancer. Some clones in this sample may be carry-over from other donors' samples.

CDR3 sequence: CASSPRTGTSYEQYF. The CDR3 DNA is TGTGCCAGCAGCCCCCGCACAGGGACGAGCTACGAGCAGTACTTC. This chain joins TRBV18 and TRBJ2-7, with a tentative D call TRBD1 (6 bases). This CDR3 contains 15 residues. Germline lookup yields CDR1 KGHSH and CDR2 LQKENI. Trimming stripped 8 bases from V and 3 bases from J, with 20 bases between.